The clone carrying this TCR beta chain came up a few times. CDR1 SGHRS and CDR2 YFSETQ come from the germline V gene. Trimming left V 1 base short and J 2 bases short, with 11 bases between. The CDR3 contains 15 residues. The record originates from a study of response to subunit inactivated influenza vaccine. One entry per CDR3 protein, called by TCRdb with MiXCR from the RT-PCR reads. The sample includes over 800,000 distinct CDR3 sequences, roughly 20% of them seen just once. This sequence joins TRBV5-1 and TRBJ2-3; no definite D call. This clonotype was sampled from a man between 45 and 60 years old who received an inactivated influenza vaccine. The sequences come from PBMCs from blood, collected more than 4 days after vaccination. CDR3 protein: CASSLSMTVTDTQYF. CDR3 sequence (DNA): TGCGCCAGCAGCTTGAGTATGACCGTCACAGATACGCAGTATTTT.